This entry describes one T cell receptor (beta chain). Trimming took off 5 bases at V and 2 bases at J, with 9 bases between the two ends. Germline CDR1 reads LNHDA; CDR2 reads SQIVND (reference sequence). The CDR3 extends over 13 amino acids. The data stem from a study of blood T cell repertoires in COVID-19. Generated by immunoSEQ multiplex PCR, the TCRdb table keeps only in-frame clones and is missing some. Of some 150,000 clones detected, less than 90% appear once; the ten largest clones hold approximately 2.3%. This receptor was identified in a woman aged 65 to 85 with acute or convalescent COVID-19. The sequenced sample consisted of peripheral blood. The chain is built from TRBV19 and TRBJ1-2; TRBD1 might be the D (5 bases). The CDR3 nucleotides are TGTGCCAGTAGTGACGACAGAAACTATGGCTACACCTTC. Translation: CASSDDRNYGYTF. The complete variable domain, with remaining parts taken from reference TRBV19 and TRBJ1-2, reads DGGITQSPKYLFRKEGQNVTLSCEQNLNHDAMYWYRQDPGQGLRLIYYSQIVNDFQKGDIAEGYSVSREKKESFPLTVTSAQKNPTAFYLCASSDDRNYGYTFGSGTRLTVV.